The 11 T cell receptor beta chains presented below share a single source sample, sequenced in a study of beta chain features in type 1 diabetes. Expressed TCRB transcripts were sequenced after all isolated RNA was converted to cDNA. Clones were read by immunoSEQ multiplex PCR, and TCRdb kept only the in-frame ones, dropping some. The sample comprises roughly 160,000 clones, over 6% of which are singletons, and around 0.5% rests with the top ten. Their specific antigens are unknown. Overall study results and limits: TCRB CDR3s were moderately but significantly shorter in Type 1 diabetes patients in all four CD4+ subsets.

Sequencing input: central memory CD4+ T cells from blood. These receptors all stem from a man aged 18-30 years with type 1 diabetes.

The CDR3 region is CASSLQNGNTIYF. Written as DNA, the CDR3 is TGTGCCAGCAGTTTACAGAACGGAAACACCATATATTTT. The rearrangement uses TRBV27 and TRBJ1-3, with D uncertain. Germline V CDR1 and CDR2: MNHEY, SMNVEV (reference sequence). With 2 bases removed from V and 4 bases from J, the gap between germline ends came to 6 bases. This CDR3 comprises 13 residues.

This clone was seen only a few times. The rearrangement joins TRBV28 to TRBJ2-7, with 9 positions matching TRBD1. V gave up 5 bases and J gave up 2 bases; unmatched junction bases: 4. Germline V gene sequence: CDR1 MDHEN, CDR2 SYDVKM. The length of the CDR3 is 14 residues. CDR3 protein: CASSDRGETYEQYF. DNA for the CDR3: TGTGCCAGCAGTGACAGGGGGGAGACCTACGAGCAGTACTTC.

The CDR3 sequence: CAWTLTGLPNYGYTF. The DNA for the CDR3 is TGTGCCTGGACCCTGACAGGGTTGCCTAACTATGGCTACACCTTC. The rearrangement uses TRBV30 and TRBJ1-2; 7 bases agree with TRBD1. CDR3 length: 15 amino acids. The V gene's germline CDR1 is GTSNPN and CDR2 SVGIG (reference sequence). V was pared by 4 bases and J by 0 bases, with 8 bases of the junction left unmatched.

This clone was seen a few times. CDR3 in amino acids: CASSFIQGTGNTGELFF. CDR3 nucleotide sequence: TGTGCCAGCAGTTTTATTCAGGGGACAGGGAACACCGGGGAGCTGTTTTTT. J is TRBJ2-2 and V is TRBV27; the match to TRBD1 covers 8 bases. CDR3 length: 17 amino acids. The germline V gene encodes CDR1 MNHEY and CDR2 SMNVEV (reference sequence). V lost 3 bases, J lost 1 base, and 7 bases stayed unmatched.

The table lists this clone with a few counts. The chain uses TRBV27 and TRBJ2-7, with TRBD1 as a possible D gene (6 bases). Germline lookup yields CDR1 MNHEY and CDR2 SMNVEV (reference sequence). V lost 6 bases and J lost 3, with 21 bases in between. The CDR3 covers 16 residues. CDR3 nucleotide sequence: TGTGCCAGCAGACCAGTCTCCAGGGGTCCCTTCTACGAGCAGTACTTC. It codes for CASRPVSRGPFYEQYF.

J is TRBJ2-7 and V is TRBV6-1, with D perhaps TRBD2 (7 bases). The V and J ends lost 8 bases and 4 bases respectively, with 18 bases between them. Per the germline V gene, CDR1 is MNHNS and CDR2 is SASEGT. This CDR3 is built from 14 residues. CDR3: CASDARGGDYEQYF. The CDR3 bases are TGTGCCAGCGACGCCAGGGGAGGGGATTACGAGCAGTACTTC.

This clone was seen a handful of times. The chain has TRBV7-2 and TRBJ2-7, with D perhaps matching TRBD2 (5 bases). Germline lookup yields CDR1 SGHTA and CDR2 FQGNSA. V lost 5 bases, J lost 2 bases, and 22 bases lay in between. CDR3 length equals 17 residues. The CDR3: CASSQAALARSPYEQYF. CDR3 nucleotide sequence: TGTGCCAGCAGCCAAGCGGCCCTAGCTCGGTCCCCCTACGAGCAGTACTTC. Full variable domain (missing parts from reference TRBV7-2 and TRBJ2-7): GAGVSQSPSNKVTEKGKDVELRCDPISGHTALYWYRQSLGQGLEFLIYFQGNSAPDKSGLPSDRFSAERTGGSVSTLTIQRTQQEDSAVYLCASSQAALARSPYEQYFGPGTRLTVT.

This clone has a handful of counts. V gene TRBV7-2 combines with J gene TRBJ2-3; the D is unclear. Looked up from germline, CDR1 is SGHTA and CDR2 is FQGNSA. The CDR3 sequence is 13 residues long. V was pared by 0 bases and J by 5 bases, with 6 bases between. This CDR3 reads CASSLAGGDTQYF. DNA for the CDR3: TGTGCCAGCAGCTTAGCTGGCGGAGATACGCAGTATTTT.

The V call is TRBV30, the J call TRBJ1-2; possibly TRBD1 for D (6 bases). Deletions cut 6 bases from V and 6 bases from J, with 20 bases between. Per germline, CDR1 GTSNPN and CDR2 SVGIG (reference sequence). The CDR3 runs to 14 residues. The CDR3 nucleotides are TGTGCCTGCTACTCCACAGGGTATATCGATGGCTACACCTTC. Translated, it gives CACYSTGYIDGYTF. The full variable domain, its missing parts supplied by reference TRBV30 and TRBJ1-2, is SQTIHQWPATLVQPVGSPLSLECTVEGTSNPNLYWYRQAAGRGLQLLFYSVGIGQISSEVPQNLSASRPQDRQFILSSKKLLLSDSGFYLCACYSTGYIDGYTFGSGTRLTVV.

The rearrangement uses TRBV6-5 and TRBJ1-2; D is possibly TRBD1 (5 bases). The V end lost 2 bases, the J end lost 6 bases, and 7 bases lay between the germline ends. Looked up from germline, CDR1 is MNHEY and CDR2 is SVGAGI. The CDR3 sequence is 12 residues long. The DNA of the CDR3 is TGTGCCAGCAGTTACCGGGGGGATGGCTACACCTTC. Its protein product is CASSYRGDGYTF.

This sequence joins TRBV30 and TRBJ1-1; TRBD1 agrees at 8 bases. From germline, CDR1 is GTSNPN and CDR2 SVGIG (reference sequence). The CDR3 has 12 residues. The J segment lost 5 bases and the V segment lost 5 bases, leaving 4 bases of the junction unmatched. The CDR3 region has the DNA TGTGCCTGGGGGGACAGGAGAACTGAAGCTTTCTTT. Translated: CAWGDRRTEAFF.